The rows below give T cell receptor beta chains drawn from one sample of a study of response to subunit inactivated influenza vaccine. TCRdb itself ran the RT-PCR reads through MiXCR, one entry per CDR3 protein. The data hold roughly 700,000 distinct CDR3 sequences, with approximately 14% observed a single time. Here the sequenced sample was PBMCs from blood, taken around 14 days before vaccination. The source of these receptors is a man between 50 and 59 years old who received an inactivated influenza vaccine. CDR3s include the opening cysteine and the closing phenylalanine or tryptophan. The order of the fields is clone size, V gene, J gene, D gene, CDR3 DNA, CDR3 protein. The D gene is left open where the match is weak. The listing skips clone size in some rows; elsewhere it reads once, few, many or a size class.

-,TRBV10-3,TRBJ2-7,-,TGTGCCATCGGCGGGACCCTCAGCTCCTACGAGCAGTACTTC,CAIGGTLSSYEQYF
few,TRBV20-1,TRBJ2-1,-,TGCAGTGCTGCGCAGGGAAACAATGAGCAGTTCTTC,CSAAQGNNEQFF
-,TRBV6-1,TRBJ2-1,-,TGTGCCAGCGGTCAGTCTGGGAGCTCCTACAATGAGCAGTTCTTC,CASGQSGSSYNEQFF
many,TRBV28,TRBJ1-1,TRBD1,TGTGCCAGCAGTTCGGACAGGGGGCGCGTCAACACTGAAGCTTTCTTT,CASSSDRGRVNTEAFF
few,TRBV6-2/TRBV6-3,TRBJ1-6,TRBD1,TGTGCCAGCAGTTCCGGGGACAGGGGTAATTCACCCCTCCACTTT,CASSSGDRGNSPLHF
few,TRBV11-2,TRBJ2-6,-,TGTGCCAGCAGCTCTAAGTTGGCGGGGGCATCGGGGGCCAACGTCCTGACTTTC,CASSSKLAGASGANVLTF
few,TRBV19,TRBJ2-1,TRBD1,TGTGCCAGTAGTATCGAGGGGGCCGGATACAATGAGCAGTTCTTC,CASSIEGAGYNEQFF
once,TRBV14,TRBJ2-7,-,TGTGCCAGCAGCCCTTTTGGGCCCTCCCATTCCGAGCAGTACTTC,CASSPFGPSHSEQYF
-,TRBV15,TRBJ2-7,-,TGTGCCACCAGCAGCCCGGGCAGGGGGGCCTACGAGCAGTACTTC,CATSSPGRGAYEQYF
few,TRBV7-7,TRBJ2-2,-,TGTGCCAGCAGCCATTTCACCGGGGAGCTGTTTTTT,CASSHFTGELFF
-,TRBV2,TRBJ2-1,-,TGTGCCAGCAGTCTTCCGGAGGGAGGCGAGCAGTTCTTC,CASSLPEGGEQFF
-,TRBV29-1,TRBJ1-1,-,TGCAGCGTTGAAGGTACATCGGTTGTCACTGAAGCTTTCTTT,CSVEGTSVVTEAFF
few,TRBV29-1,TRBJ2-7,TRBD2,TGCAGCGTTGAACTAGCGGTCTCCTACGAGCAGTACTTC,CSVELAVSYEQYF
-,TRBV5-1,TRBJ2-6,-,TGCGCCAGCAGCGCCCCCGACTCTGGGGCCAACGTCCTGACTTTC,CASSAPDSGANVLTF